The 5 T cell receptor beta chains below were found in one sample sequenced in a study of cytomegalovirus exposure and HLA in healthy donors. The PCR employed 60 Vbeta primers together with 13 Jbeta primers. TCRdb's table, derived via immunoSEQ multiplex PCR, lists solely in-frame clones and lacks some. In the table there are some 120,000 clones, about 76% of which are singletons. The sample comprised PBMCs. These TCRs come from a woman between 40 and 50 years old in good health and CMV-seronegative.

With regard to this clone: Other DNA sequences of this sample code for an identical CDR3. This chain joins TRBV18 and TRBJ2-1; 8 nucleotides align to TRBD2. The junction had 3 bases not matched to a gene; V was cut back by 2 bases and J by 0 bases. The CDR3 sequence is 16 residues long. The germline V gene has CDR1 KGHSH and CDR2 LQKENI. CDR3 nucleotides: TGTGCCAGCTCACCATTGGCGGGAGGCTCCTACAATGAGCAGTTCTTC. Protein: CASSPLAGGSYNEQFF.

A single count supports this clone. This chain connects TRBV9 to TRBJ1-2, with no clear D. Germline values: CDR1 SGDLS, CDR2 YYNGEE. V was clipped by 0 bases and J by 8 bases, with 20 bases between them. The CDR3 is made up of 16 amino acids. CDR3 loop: CASSVALEGPEYGYTF. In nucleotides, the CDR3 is TGTGCCAGCAGCGTAGCACTTGAGGGCCCGGAGTACGGCTACACCTTC.

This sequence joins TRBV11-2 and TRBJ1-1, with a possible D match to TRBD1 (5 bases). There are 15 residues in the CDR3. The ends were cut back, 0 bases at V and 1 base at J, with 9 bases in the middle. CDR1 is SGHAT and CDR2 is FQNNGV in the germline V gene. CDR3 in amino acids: CASSLDRGRNTEAFF. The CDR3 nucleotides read TGTGCCAGCAGCTTAGATAGGGGCAGGAACACTGAAGCTTTCTTT.

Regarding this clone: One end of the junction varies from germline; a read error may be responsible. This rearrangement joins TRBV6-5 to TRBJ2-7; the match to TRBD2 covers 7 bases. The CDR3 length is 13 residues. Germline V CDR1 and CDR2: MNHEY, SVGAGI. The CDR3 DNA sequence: TGTGCCAGCAGTGGGGGGGACTCCGGCTCGTCGGACTTC. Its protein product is CASSGGDSGSSDF.

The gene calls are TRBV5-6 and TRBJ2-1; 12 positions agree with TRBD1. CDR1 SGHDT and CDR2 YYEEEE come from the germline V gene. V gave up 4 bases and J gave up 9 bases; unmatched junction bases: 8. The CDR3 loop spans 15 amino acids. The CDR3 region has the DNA TGTGCCAGCAGCCGAGCCGGGACAGGGGGCGGTGAGCAGTTCTTC. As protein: CASSRAGTGGGEQFF. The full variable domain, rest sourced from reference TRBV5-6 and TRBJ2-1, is DAGVTQSPTHLIKTRGQQVTLRCSPKSGHDTVSWYQQALGQGPQFIFQYYEEEERQRGNFPDRFSGHQFPNYSSELNVNALLLGDSALYLCASSRAGTGGGEQFFGPGTRLTVL.